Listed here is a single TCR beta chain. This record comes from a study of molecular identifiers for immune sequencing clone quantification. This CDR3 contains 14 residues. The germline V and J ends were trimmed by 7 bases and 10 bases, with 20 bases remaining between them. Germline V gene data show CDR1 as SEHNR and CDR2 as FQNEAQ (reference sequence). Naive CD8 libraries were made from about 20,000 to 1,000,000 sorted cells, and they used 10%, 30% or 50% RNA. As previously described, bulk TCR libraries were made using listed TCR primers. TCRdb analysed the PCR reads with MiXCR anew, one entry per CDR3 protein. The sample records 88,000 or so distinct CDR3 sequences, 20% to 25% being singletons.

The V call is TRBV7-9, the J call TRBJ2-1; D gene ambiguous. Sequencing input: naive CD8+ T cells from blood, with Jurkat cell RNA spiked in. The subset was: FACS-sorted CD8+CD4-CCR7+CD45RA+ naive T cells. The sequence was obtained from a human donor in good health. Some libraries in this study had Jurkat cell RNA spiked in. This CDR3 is CASTTELAKGEQFF. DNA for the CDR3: TGTGCCAGCACCACCGAATTGGCGAAGGGAGAGCAGTTCTTC.